This T cell receptor beta chain is from a study of blood T cell repertoires in COVID-19. Authors' analysis steps: Amplification of reference gene primers provided the estimated nucleated cell counts. Clones were read by immunoSEQ multiplex PCR, and TCRdb kept only the in-frame ones, dropping some. V, J and clone size derive from that table, while D and trimming were established from the DNA sequence. The table includes around 300,000 clones, roughly 90% detected once. Trimming left V 5 bases short and J 11 bases short, with 13 bases between. CDR3 length equals 13 residues. The germline gives CDR1 MDHEN, CDR2 SYDVKM.

V is TRBV28 and J is TRBJ1-6; D gene ambiguous. The sequence derives from a man between 18 and 35 years old with active or convalescent COVID-19. Input material: peripheral blood. The CDR3 here is CASSLRGSPPLHF. CDR3 nucleotides: TGTGCCAGCAGTCTCCGGGGTTCGCCACCCCTCCACTTT.